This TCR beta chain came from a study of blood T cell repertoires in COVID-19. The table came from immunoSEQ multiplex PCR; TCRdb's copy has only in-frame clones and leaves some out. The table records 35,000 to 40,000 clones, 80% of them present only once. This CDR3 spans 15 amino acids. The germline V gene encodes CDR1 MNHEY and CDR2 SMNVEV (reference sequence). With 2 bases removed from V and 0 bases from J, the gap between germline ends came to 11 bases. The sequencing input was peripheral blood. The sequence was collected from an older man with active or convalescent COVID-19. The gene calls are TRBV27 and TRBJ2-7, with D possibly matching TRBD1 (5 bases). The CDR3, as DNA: TGTGCCAGCAGTTTAAGGGGTGCGGTCTCCTACGAGCAGTACTTC. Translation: CASSLRGAVSYEQYF.